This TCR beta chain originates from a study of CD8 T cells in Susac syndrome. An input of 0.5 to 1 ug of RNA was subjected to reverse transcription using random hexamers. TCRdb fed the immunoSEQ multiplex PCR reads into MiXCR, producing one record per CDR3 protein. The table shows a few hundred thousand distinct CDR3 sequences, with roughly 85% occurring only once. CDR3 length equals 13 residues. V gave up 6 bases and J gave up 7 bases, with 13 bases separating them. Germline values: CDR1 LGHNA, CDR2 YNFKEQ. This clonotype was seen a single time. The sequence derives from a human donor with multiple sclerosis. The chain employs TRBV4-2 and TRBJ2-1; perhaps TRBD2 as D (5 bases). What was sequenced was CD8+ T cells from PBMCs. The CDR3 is CASSLDSINEQFF. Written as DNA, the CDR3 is TGTGCCAGCAGTCTGGACTCCATTAATGAGCAGTTCTTC.